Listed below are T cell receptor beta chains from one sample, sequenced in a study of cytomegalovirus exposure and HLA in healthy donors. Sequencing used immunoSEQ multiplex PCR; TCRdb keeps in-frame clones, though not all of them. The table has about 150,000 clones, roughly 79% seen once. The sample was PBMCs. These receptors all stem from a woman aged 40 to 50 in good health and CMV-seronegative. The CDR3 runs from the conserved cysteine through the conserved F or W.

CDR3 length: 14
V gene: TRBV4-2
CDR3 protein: CASSQAGTLAVAFF

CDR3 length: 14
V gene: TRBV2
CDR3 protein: CASMSRDSRNTIYF

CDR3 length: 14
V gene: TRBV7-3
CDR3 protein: CASSLSAGPYEQYF

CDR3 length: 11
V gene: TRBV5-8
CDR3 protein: CASSGAEIRTF

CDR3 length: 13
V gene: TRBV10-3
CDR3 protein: CATRGGGADTQYF

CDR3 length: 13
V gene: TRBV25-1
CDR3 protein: CASSGRGRHTIYF

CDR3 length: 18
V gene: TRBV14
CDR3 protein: CASSPGWLGVTPNTEAFF

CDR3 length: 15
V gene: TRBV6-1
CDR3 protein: CASSEGGTGADEQYF

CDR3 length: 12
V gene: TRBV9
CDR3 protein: CASSVATDTQYF

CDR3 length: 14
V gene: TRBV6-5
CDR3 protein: CASSDRGSNQPQHF

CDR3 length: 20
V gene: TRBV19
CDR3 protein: CASSNVVSTSGAGSSYEQYF

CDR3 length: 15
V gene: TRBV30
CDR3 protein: CAWSVRGSPNEKLFF

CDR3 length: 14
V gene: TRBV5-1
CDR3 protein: CASSPGQGPSGYTF

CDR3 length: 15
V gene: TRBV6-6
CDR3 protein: CASSYLSRRGNEQFF

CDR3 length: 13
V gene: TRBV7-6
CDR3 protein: CASSAGRNTEAFF

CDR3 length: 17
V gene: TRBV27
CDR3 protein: CASSPLGTGRTNYGYTF

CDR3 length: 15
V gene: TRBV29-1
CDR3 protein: CSVDTPGTGNYGYTF

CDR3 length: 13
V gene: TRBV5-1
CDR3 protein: CASRKTGVETQYF